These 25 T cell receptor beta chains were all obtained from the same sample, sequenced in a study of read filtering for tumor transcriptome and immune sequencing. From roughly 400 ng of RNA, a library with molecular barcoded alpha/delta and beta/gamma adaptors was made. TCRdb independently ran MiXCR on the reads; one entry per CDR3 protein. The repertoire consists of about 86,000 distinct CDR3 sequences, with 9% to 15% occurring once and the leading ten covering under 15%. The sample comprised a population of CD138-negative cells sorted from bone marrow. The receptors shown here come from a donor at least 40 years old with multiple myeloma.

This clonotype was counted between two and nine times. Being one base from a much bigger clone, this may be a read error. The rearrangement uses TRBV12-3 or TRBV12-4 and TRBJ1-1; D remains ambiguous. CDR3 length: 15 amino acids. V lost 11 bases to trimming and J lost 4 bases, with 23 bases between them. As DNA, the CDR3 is TGTGCCGGCACCTTAGAGACGGGAGAGGTCACTGAAGCTTTCTTT. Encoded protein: CAGTLETGEVTEAFF.

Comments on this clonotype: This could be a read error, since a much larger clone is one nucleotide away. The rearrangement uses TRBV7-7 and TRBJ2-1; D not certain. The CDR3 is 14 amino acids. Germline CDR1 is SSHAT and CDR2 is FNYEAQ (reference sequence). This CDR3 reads CASSLRGRHNEQFF. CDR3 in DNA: TGTGCTAGCAGCTTACGTGGTAGGCACAATGAGCAGTTCTTC.

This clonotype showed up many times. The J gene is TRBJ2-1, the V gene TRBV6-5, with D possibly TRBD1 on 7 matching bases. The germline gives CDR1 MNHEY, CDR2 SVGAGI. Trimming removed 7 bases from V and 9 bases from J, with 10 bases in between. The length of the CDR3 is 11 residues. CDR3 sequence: CASTQGGEQFF. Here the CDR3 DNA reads TGTGCCAGCACCCAGGGGGGTGAGCAGTTCTTC.

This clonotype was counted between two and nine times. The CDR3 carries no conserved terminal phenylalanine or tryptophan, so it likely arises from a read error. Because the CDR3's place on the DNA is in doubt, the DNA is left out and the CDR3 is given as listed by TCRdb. The CDR3 loop is CSASRNSGYNEQIS. The chain couples TRBV20-1 to TRBJ2-1; the table calls TRBD2, which could not be checked here. CDR1 and CDR2 from the germline V gene are DFQATT and SNEGSKA (reference sequence). The CDR3 extends over 14 residues, inclusive of both ends.

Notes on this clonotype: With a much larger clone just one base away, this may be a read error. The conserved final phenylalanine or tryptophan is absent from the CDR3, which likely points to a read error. The CDR3 is CASSLTGGSTGELFS. As DNA, the CDR3 is TGCGCCAGCAGCCTGACAGGGGGAAGTACCGGGGAGCTGTTTTCT. The chain has TRBV4-1 and TRBJ2-2; the match to TRBD1 covers 9 bases. J gave up 5 bases and V 4 bases, and 5 bases lay outside the gene matches. The CDR3 sequence is 15 residues long. Germline V CDR1 and CDR2: MGHRA, YSYEKL.

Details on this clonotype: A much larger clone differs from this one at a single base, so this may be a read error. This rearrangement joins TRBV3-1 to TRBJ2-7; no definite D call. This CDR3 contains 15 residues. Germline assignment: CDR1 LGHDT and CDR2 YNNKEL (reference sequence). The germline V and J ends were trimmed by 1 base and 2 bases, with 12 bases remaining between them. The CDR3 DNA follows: TGTGCCAGCAGCCAAGGGCCGGACCCCCCCTACGAGCAGTACTTC. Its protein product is CASSQGPDPPYEQYF.

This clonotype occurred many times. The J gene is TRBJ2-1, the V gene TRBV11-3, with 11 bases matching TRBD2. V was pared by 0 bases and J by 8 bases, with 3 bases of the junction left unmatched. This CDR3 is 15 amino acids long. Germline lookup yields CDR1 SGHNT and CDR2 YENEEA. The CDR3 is CASSLESSGRHEQFF. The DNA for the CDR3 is TGTGCCAGCAGCTTAGAGTCTAGCGGGAGGCATGAGCAGTTCTTC.

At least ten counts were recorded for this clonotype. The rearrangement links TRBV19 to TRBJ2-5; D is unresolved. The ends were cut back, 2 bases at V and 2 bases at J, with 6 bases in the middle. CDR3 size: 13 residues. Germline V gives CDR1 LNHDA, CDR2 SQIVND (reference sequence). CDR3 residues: CASSIKGQETQYF. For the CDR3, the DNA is TGTGCCAGTAGTATAAAGGGACAAGAGACCCAGTACTTC.

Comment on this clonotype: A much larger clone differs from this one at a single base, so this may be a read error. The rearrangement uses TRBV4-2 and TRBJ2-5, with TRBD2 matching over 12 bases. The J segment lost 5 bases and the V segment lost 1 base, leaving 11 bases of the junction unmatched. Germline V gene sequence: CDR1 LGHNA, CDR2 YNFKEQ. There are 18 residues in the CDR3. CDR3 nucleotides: TGTGCCAGCAGCCAAGTACGTTCGGGACTAGCGGGCGCGGAGACCCAGTACTTC. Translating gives CASSQVRSGLAGAETQYF.

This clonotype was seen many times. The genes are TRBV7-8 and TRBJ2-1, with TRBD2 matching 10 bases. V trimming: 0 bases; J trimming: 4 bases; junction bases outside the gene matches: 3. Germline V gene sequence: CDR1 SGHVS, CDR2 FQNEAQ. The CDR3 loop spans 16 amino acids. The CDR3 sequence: CASSLAVAGGYNEQFF. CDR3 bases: TGTGCCAGCAGCTTAGCGGTAGCGGGAGGATACAATGAGCAGTTCTTC.

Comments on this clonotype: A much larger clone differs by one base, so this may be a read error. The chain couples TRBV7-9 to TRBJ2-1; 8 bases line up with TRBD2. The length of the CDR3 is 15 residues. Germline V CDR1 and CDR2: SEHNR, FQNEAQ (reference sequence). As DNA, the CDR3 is TGTGCCAGCAGCCCGACTAGCGAGAACTACAATGGGCAGTTCTTC. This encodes CASSPTSENYNGQFF.

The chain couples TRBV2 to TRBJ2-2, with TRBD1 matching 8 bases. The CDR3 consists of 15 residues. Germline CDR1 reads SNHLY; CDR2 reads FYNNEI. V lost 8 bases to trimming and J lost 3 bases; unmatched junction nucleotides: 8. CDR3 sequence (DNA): TGTGCCAGCGGTCCGCAGGGGGCCTACACCGGGGAGCTGTTTTTT. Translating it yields CASGPQGAYTGELFF.

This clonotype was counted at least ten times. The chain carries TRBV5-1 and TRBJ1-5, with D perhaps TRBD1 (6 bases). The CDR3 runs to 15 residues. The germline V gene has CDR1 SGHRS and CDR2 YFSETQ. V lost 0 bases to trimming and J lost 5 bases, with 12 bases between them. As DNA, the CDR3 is TGCGCCAGCAGCTTGGCAGGACAGACCCATCAGCCCCAGCATTTT. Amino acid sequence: CASSLAGQTHQPQHF.

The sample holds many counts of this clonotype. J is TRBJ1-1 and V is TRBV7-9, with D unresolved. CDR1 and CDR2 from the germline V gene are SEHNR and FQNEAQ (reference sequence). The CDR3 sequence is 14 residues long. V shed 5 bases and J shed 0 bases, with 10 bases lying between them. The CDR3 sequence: CASSQSGLNTEAFF. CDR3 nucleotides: TGTGCCAGCAGCCAGTCGGGCCTGAACACTGAAGCTTTCTTT.

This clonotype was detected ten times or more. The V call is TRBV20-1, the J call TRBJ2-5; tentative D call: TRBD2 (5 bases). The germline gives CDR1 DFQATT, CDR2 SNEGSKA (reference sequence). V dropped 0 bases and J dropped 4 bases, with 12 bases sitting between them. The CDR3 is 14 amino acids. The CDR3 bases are TGCAGTGCTAGAGATCTGCGGGTCGGAGAGACCCAGTACTTC. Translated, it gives CSARDLRVGETQYF.

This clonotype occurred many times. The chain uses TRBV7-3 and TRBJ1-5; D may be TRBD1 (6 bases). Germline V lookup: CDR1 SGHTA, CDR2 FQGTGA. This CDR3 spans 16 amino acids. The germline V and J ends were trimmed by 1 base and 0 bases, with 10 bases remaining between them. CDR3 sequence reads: CASSLKDSNSNQPQHF. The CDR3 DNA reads TGTGCCAGCAGCTTAAAGGACAGTAATAGCAATCAGCCCCAGCATTTT.

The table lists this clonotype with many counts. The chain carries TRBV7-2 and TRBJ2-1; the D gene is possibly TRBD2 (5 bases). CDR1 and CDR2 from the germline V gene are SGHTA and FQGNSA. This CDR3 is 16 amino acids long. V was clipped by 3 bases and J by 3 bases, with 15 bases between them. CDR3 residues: CASSLDWKNFYNEQFF. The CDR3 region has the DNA TGTGCCAGCAGCTTGGACTGGAAGAATTTCTACAATGAGCAGTTCTTC. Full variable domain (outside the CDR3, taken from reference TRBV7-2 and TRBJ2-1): GAGVSQSPSNKVTEKGKDVELRCDPISGHTALYWYRQSLGQGLEFLIYFQGNSAPDKSGLPSDRFSAERTGGSVSTLTIQRTQQEDSAVYLCASSLDWKNFYNEQFFGPGTRLTVL.

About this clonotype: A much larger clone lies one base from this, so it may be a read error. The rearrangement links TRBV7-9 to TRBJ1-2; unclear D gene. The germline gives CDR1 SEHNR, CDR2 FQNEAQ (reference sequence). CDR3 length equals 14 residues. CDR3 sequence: CASSLVDANHGYTF. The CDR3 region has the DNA TGTGCCAGCAGCTTAGTAGACGCTAACCATGGCTACACCTTC.

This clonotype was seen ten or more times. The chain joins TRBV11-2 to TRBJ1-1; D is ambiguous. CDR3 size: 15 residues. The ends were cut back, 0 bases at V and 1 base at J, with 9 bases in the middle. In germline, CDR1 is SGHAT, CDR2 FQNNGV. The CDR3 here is CASSLDRTENTEAFF. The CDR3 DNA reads TGTGCCAGCAGCTTAGATCGAACGGAGAACACTGAAGCTTTCTTT.

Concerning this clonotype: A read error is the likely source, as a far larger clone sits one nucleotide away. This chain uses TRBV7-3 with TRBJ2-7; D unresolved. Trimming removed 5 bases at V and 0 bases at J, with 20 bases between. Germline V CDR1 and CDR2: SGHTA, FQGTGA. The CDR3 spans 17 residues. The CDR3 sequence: CASSPYPYGLSSYEQYF. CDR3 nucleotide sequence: TGTGCCAGCAGCCCATACCCCTATGGCCTTAGCTCCTACGAGCAGTACTTC.

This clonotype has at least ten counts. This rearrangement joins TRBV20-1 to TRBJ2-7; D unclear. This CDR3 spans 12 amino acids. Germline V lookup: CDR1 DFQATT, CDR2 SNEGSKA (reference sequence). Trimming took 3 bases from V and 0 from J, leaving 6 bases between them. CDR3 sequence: CSASQSSYEQYF. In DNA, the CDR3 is TGCAGTGCTAGTCAGAGCTCCTACGAGCAGTACTTC.

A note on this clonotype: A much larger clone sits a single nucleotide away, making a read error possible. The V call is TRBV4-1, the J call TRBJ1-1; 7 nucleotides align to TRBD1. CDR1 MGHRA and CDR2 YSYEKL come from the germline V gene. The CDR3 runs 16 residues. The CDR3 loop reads CASGQAPGTATPEAFF. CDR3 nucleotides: TGCGCCAGCGGCCAGGCTCCCGGGACAGCCACTCCTGAAGCTTTCTTT.

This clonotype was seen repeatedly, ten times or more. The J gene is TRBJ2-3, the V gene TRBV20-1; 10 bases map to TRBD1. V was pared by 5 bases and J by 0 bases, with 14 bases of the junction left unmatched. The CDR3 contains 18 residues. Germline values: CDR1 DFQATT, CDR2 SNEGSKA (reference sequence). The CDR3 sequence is CSARRRDRGTTSTDTQYF. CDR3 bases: TGCAGTGCTCGCAGGAGGGACAGGGGTACTACTAGCACAGATACGCAGTATTTT.

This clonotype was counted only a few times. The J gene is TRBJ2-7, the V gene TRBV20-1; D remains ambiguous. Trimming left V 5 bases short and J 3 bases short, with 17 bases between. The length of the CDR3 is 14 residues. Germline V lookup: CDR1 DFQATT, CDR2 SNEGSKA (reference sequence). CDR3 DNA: TGCAGTGCTTCCCGTGAGGAAGCCGACTACGAGCAGTACTTC. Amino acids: CSASREEADYEQYF.

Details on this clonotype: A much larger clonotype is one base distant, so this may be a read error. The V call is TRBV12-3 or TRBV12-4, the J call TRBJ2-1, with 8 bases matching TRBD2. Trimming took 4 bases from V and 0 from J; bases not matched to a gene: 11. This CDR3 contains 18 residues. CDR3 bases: TGTGCCAGCAGTTGGGGACCAGCGGGAGATAGCTCCTACAATGAGCAGTTCTTC. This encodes CASSWGPAGDSSYNEQFF.